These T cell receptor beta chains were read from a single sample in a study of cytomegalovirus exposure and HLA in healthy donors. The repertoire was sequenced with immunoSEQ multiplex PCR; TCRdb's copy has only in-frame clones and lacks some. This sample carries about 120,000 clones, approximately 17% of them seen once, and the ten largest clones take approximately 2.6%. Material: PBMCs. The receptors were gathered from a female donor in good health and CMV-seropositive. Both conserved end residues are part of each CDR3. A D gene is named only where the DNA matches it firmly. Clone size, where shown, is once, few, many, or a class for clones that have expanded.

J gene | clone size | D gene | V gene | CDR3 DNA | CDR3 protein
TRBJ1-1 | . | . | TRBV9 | TGTGCCAGCAGCGGACAGAGCACTGAAGCTTTCTTT | CASSGQSTEAFF
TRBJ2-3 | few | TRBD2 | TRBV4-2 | TGTGCCAGCAGCCAAGATCAAAGCGGGGTCGCAGATACGCAGTATTTT | CASSQDQSGVADTQYF
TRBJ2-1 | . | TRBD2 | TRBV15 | TGTGCCACCAGCCCGCGGACTAGCGGGAGTTTCTCCTACAATGAGCAGTTCTTC | CATSPRTSGSFSYNEQFF
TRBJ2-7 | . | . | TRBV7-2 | TGTGCCAGCAGCTTAGCTAGCGGCCCCATCTACGAGCAGTACTTC | CASSLASGPIYEQYF
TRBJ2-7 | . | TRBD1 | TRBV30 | TGTGCCTGGACTAGGGACAGGGGATACGAGCAGTACTTC | CAWTRDRGYEQYF
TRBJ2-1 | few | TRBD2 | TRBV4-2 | TGTGCCAGCAGCCAAGGTAAAACAGCTGCAGCGGGGGGGGATGAGCAGTTCTTC | CASSQGKTAAAGGDEQFF
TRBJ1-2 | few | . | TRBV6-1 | TGTGCCAGCAGAGGGACTGACGCTTGGGGCTACACCTTC | CASRGTDAWGYTF
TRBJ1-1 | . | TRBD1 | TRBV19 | TGTGCCAGTAAAACCGGGGACAGAAGAGGCCCTGAAGCTTTCTTT | CASKTGDRRGPEAFF
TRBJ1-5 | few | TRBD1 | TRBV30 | TGTGCCTTAACAACCACCGGGACAGGGAACTTTCGGCAGCCCCAGCATTTT | CALTTTGTGNFRQPQHF
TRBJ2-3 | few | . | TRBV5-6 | TGTGCCAGCAGCTTGGCTCCGACTAGCACAGATACGCAGTATTTT | CASSLAPTSTDTQYF
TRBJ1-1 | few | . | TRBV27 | TGTGCCAGCAGAAAACCCGACAGGTACACTGAAGCTTTCTTT | CASRKPDRYTEAFF
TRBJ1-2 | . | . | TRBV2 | TGTGCCAGCAGTGCTGCAGTGAACTATGGCTACACCTTC | CASSAAVNYGYTF
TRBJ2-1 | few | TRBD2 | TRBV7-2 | TGTGCCAGCAGCTTAGCCCTAGTAGCGGGAGGGCAGGGAAATGAGCAGTTCTTC | CASSLALVAGGQGNEQFF
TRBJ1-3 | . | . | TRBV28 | TGTGCCAGCAGTTTCGGTCCCGGGGCTGGAAACACCATATATTTT | CASSFGPGAGNTIYF
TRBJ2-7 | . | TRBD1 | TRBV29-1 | TGCAGCCTCCGGACAGGGAGCAACGAGCAGTACTTC | CSLRTGSNEQYF
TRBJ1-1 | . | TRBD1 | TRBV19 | TGTGCCAGCAGGAGAGGGGGGACAGGATCCTTTAACACTGAAGCTTTCTTT | CASRRGGTGSFNTEAFF
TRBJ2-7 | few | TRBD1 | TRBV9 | TGTGCCAGCAGCGTGGATATCAGCAGGGGGTCCTCCTACGAGCAGTACTTC | CASSVDISRGSSYEQYF
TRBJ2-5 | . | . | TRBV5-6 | TGTGCCAGCAGCTTGGGAGTCCGGGGATCTCACGAGACCCAGTACTTC | CASSLGVRGSHETQYF